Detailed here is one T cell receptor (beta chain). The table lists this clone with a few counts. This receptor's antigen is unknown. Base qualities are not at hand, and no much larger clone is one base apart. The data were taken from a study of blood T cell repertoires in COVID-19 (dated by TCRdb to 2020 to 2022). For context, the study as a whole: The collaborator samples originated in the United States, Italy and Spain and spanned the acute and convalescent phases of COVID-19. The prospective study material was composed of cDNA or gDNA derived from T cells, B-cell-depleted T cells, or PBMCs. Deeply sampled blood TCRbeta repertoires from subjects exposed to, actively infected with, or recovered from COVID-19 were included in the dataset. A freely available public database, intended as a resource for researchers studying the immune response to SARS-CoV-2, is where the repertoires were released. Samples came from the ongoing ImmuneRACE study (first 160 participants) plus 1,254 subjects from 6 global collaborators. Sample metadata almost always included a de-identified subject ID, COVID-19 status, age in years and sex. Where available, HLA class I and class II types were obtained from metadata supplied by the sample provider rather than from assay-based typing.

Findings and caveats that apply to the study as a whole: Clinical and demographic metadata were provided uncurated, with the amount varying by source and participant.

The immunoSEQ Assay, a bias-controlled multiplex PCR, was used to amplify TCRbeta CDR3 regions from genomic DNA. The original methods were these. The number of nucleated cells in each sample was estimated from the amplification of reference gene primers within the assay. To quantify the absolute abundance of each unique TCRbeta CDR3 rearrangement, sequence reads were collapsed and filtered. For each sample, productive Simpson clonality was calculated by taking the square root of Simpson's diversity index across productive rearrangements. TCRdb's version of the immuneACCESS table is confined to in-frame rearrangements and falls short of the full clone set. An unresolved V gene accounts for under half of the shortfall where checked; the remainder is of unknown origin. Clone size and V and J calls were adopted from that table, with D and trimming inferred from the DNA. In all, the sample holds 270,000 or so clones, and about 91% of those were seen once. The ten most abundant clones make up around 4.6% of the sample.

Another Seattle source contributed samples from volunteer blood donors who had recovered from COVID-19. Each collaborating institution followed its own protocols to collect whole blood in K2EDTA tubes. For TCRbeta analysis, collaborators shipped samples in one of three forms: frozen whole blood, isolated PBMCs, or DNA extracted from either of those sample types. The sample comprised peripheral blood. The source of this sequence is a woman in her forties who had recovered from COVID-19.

Here the CDR3 is given as CASSKGLAPYLRYNEQFF. The nucleotide sequence reads as follows: TGTGCCAGCAGCAAGGGACTTGCCCCCTACCTGAGGTACAATGAGCAGTTCTTC. Here the chain combines TRBV7-2 and TRBJ2-1, and perhaps TRBD2 as D gene, on 6 matching bases. The germline V gene specifies SGHTA as CDR1 and FQGNSA as CDR2. Its CDR3 holds 18 amino acids, cysteine through phenylalanine. CDR3 DNA is the only sequence kept; it has 54 bases, read in frame from the first base. A distance of 24 bases separates the germline ends of V and J, which lose 5 bases and 4 bases respectively.